The clone carrying this T cell receptor beta chain was counted many times. Antigen: not known. This sample is part of a study of T cells after yellow fever vaccination. Findings and limits, study-wide: Reappearing after the booster were most of the clones from primary vaccination (almost 97% CD4, 88% CD8).

TCRdb re-derived calls from the 5' RACE reads in MiXCR, one entry per CDR3 protein. Of 250,000 or so distinct CDR3 sequences listed, 3.6% are singletons. Germline-derived CDR1 and CDR2 are MGHDK and SYGVNS. Trimming shortened V by 8 bases and J by 2 bases, and 12 bases separated the two germline ends. CDR3 length: 13 residues. V is TRBV25-1 and J is TRBJ1-1; a weak D match, TRBD1 (6 bases). The origin of this receptor is a man between 18 and 35 years old who received the YFV17D yellow fever vaccine. The source was PBMCs, collected 15 days after the yellow fever booster vaccination. The CDR3 DNA reads as TGTGCCAGCGGAGGGGGATCCAACACTGAAGCTTTCTTT. Residues: CASGGGSNTEAFF.